This T cell receptor beta chain was profiled in a study of beta chain features in type 1 diabetes. The investigators reverse transcribed all of the isolated RNA, so they sequenced expressed TCRB transcripts. Data came from immunoSEQ multiplex PCR; TCRdb stores just in-frame clones and leaves some out. The sample lists over 150,000 clones, under 13% seen once, with 0.45% to 0.5% in the top ten. Each donor gave one heparinised blood draw averaging around 120 mL. Study outcomes and limitations: All four CD4+ subsets from Type 1 diabetes patients carried moderately but significantly shorter TCRB CDR3s.

This clone was seen only a few times. What it recognizes is unknown. Other nucleotide sequences in the sample specify the same CDR3. Germline-derived CDR1 and CDR2 are SGHTA and FQGNSA. The ends were cut back, 3 bases at V and 4 bases at J, with 5 bases in the middle. This CDR3 spans 12 amino acids. The source material was central memory CD4+ T cells from blood. This chain joins TRBV7-2 and TRBJ2-3; D not resolved. The receptor's source is a man in his thirties or forties with type 1 diabetes. The CDR3 protein is CASSFGPDTQYF. The CDR3 DNA reads TGTGCCAGCAGCTTTGGCCCAGATACGCAGTATTTT.